Below are 8 T cell receptor beta chains sequenced from a single sample in a study of human T cells and chemical hapten exposure. The time point denotes: pre-sensitization, week 0. Treatment noted: therapeutic diphenylcyclopropenone sensitization with weekly scalp DPC. TCRdb called the RACE reads again in MiXCR, with one record for every CDR3 protein. Of about 120,000 distinct CDR3 sequences listed, roughly 12% are singletons. Sample: whole blood, taken in connection with sensitization to the hapten diphenylcyclopropenone (DPC). The origin of the receptors is a woman between 18 and 29 years old with alopecia areata. Some clones in this sample may be carry-over from other donors' samples.

This chain joins TRBV28 and TRBJ2-5; D remains ambiguous. Germline V gives CDR1 MDHEN, CDR2 SYDVKM. V gave up 5 bases and J gave up 0 bases, with 7 bases separating them. This CDR3 region has 13 residues. The CDR3 here is CASSLKYQETQYF. The CDR3 DNA is TGTGCCAGCAGTCTGAAGTACCAAGAGACCCAGTACTTC.

This clonotype was counted between two and nine times. The rearrangement uses TRBV27 and TRBJ2-1, with 9 bases identical to TRBD2. The ends lost 5 bases at V and 8 bases at J; junction bases unmatched: 10. The CDR3 sequence is 15 residues long. Germline V lookup: CDR1 MNHEY, CDR2 SMNVEV (reference sequence). CDR3 bases: TGTGCCAGCAGTCCGGGGCGGGGGGGCCGCGATGAGCAGTTCTTC. Translated: CASSPGRGGRDEQFF.

J is TRBJ2-5 and V is TRBV6-4, with a weak D call TRBD1 (5 bases). This CDR3 has 14 amino acids. Germline V lookup: CDR1 MRHNA, CDR2 SNTAGT. V was clipped by 6 bases and J by 2 bases, with 13 bases between them. The CDR3 sequence is CASSDRQFQETQYF. CDR3 coding DNA: TGTGCCAGCAGCGATAGACAGTTTCAAGAGACCCAGTACTTC.

This clonotype was picked up many times. This rearrangement joins TRBV3-1 to TRBJ2-1; 10 nucleotides align to TRBD2. V lost 4 bases, J lost 7 bases, and 10 bases stayed unmatched. The germline V gene encodes CDR1 LGHDT and CDR2 YNNKEL (reference sequence). CDR3 length: 16 amino acids. CDR3 DNA sequence: TGTGCCAGCAGCCGAAGCGGGGGGGCCGTTTGGAATGAGCAGTTCTTC. This translates into CASSRSGGAVWNEQFF.

In this sample, this clonotype turned up a few times. The chain employs TRBV30 and TRBJ1-6, with D perhaps TRBD1 (5 bases). Germline V lookup: CDR1 GTSNPN, CDR2 SVGIG (reference sequence). The CDR3 length is 15 residues. Between the trimmed V and J ends, which lost 4 bases and 0 bases, there was a span of 10 bases. The CDR3 DNA sequence: TGTGCCTGGAAGGAGGGGCTCTCCTATAATTCACCCCTCCACTTT. As protein: CAWKEGLSYNSPLHF.

Ten or more counts support this clonotype. The V gene is TRBV5-1, the J gene TRBJ2-5; the D gene could be TRBD1 or TRBD2 (5 bases each). V gave up 2 bases and J gave up 5 bases, with 13 bases separating them. Germline values: CDR1 SGHRS, CDR2 YFSETQ. The CDR3 is made up of 14 amino acids. CDR3 region: CASSFGTRGETQYF. CDR3 coding DNA: TGCGCCAGCAGCTTCGGCACCCGGGGCGAGACCCAGTACTTC. The complete variable domain, with remaining parts taken from reference TRBV5-1 and TRBJ2-5, reads KAGVTQTPRYLIKTRGQQVTLSCSPISGHRSVSWYQQTPGQGLQFLFEYFSETQRNKGNFPGRFSGRQFSNSRSEMNVSTLELGDSALYLCASSFGTRGETQYFGPGTRLLVL.

This clonotype was counted a few times. The chain uses TRBV5-5 and TRBJ1-2; TRBD1 matches 9 bases. J was trimmed by 4 bases and V by 4 bases; bases with no gene match: 8. Germline CDR1 and CDR2: SGHKS and YYEKEE (reference sequence). CDR3 size: 15 residues. CDR3 bases: TGTGCCAGCAGCGATGGGACAGGGATACCCTATGGCTACACCTTC. It translates to CASSDGTGIPYGYTF.

This clonotype was detected only a few times. This chain uses TRBV5-1 with TRBJ2-5; maybe TRBD2 (6 bases). The CDR3 is 12 residues long. V gave up 7 bases and J gave up 5 bases, with 12 bases separating them. Germline CDR1 SGHRS, CDR2 YFSETQ. The CDR3 nucleotides are TGCGCCAGCTCGCGGGACTCCGAGACCCAGTACTTC. Translation: CASSRDSETQYF.